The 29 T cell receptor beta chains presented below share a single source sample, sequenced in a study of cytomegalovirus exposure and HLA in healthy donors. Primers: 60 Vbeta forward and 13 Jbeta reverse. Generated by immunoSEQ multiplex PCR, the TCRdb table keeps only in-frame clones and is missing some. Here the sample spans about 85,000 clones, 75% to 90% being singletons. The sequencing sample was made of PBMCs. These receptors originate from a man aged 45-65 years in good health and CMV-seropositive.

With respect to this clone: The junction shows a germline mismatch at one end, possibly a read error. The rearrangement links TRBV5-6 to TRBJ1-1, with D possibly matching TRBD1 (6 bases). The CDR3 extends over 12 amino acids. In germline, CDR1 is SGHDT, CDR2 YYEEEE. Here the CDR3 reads CASSLGGGHRIF. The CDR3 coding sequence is TGTGCCAGCAGCTTGGGGGGGGGACACCGAATCTTT.

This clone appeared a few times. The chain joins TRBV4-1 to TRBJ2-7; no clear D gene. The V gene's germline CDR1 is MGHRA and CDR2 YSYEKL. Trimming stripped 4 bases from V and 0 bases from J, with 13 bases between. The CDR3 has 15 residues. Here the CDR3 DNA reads TGCGCCAGCAGCCTCAACGGGTTGAGCTCCTACGAGCAGTACTTC. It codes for CASSLNGLSSYEQYF.

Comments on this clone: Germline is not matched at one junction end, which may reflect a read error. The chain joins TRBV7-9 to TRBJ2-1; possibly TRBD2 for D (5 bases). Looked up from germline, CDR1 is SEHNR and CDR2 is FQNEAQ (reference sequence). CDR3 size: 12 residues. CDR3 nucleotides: TGTTCCAGCAGCTTAGGAGGCGGTGCGCAGTTCTTC. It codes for CSSSLGGGAQFF.

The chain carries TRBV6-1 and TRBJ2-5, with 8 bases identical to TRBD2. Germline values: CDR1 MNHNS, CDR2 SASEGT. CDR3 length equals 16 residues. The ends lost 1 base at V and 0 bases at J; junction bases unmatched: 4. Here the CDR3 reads CASSEGLAGYQETQYF. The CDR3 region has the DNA TGTGCCAGCAGTGAAGGGCTAGCGGGCTACCAAGAGACCCAGTACTTC.

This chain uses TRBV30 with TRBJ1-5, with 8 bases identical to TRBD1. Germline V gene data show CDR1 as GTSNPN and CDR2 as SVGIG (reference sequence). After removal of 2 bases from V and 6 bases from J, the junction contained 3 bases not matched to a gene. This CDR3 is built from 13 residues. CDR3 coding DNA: TGTGCCTGGAGTTCAGGGGGCGTTCAGCCCCAGCATTTT. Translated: CAWSSGGVQPQHF.

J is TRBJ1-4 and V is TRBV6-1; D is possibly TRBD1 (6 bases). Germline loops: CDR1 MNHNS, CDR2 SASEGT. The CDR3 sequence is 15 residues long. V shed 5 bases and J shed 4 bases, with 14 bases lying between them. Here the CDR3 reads CASSWEGGRNEKLFF. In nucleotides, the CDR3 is TGTGCCAGCAGTTGGGAGGGGGGGCGTAATGAAAAACTGTTTTTT.

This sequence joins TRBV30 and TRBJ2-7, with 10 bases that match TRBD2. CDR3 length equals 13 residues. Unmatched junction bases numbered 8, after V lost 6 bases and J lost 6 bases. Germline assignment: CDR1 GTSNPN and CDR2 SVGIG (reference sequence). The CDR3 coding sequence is TGTGCCTGCCGTACTAGCGGGACAGGCGAGCAGTACTTC. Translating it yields CACRTSGTGEQYF. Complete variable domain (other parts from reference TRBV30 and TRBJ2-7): SQTIHQWPATLVQPVGSPLSLECTVEGTSNPNLYWYRQAAGRGLQLLFYSVGIGQISSEVPQNLSASRPQDRQFILSSKKLLLSDSGFYLCACRTSGTGEQYFGPGTRLTVT.

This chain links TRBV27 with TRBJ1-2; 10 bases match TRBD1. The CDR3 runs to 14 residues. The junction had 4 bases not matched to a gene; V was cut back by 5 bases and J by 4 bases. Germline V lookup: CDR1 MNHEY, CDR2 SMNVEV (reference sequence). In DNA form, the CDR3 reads TGTGCCAGCAGTCCAGGGACAGGGGCCTATGGCTACACCTTC. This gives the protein CASSPGTGAYGYTF.

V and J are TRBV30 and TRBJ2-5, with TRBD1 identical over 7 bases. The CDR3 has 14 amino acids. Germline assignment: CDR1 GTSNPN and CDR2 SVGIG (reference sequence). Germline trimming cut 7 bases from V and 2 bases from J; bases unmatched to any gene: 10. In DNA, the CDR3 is TGTGCCTATAACAGGGGAGTACTACAAGAGACCCAGTACTTC. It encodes CAYNRGVLQETQYF.

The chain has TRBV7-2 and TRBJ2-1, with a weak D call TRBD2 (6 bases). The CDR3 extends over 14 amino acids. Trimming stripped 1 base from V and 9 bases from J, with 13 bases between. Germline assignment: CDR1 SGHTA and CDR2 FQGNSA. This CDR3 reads CASSLGLVNSEQFF. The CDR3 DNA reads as TGTGCCAGCAGCTTAGGACTAGTTAACAGTGAGCAGTTCTTC.

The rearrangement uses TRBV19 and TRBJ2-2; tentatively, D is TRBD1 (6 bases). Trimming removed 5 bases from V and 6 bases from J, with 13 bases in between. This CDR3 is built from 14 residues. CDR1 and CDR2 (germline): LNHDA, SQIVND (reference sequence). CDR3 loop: CASSQGSTAGELFF. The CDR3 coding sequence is TGTGCCAGTAGTCAGGGGAGCACGGCCGGGGAGCTGTTTTTT.

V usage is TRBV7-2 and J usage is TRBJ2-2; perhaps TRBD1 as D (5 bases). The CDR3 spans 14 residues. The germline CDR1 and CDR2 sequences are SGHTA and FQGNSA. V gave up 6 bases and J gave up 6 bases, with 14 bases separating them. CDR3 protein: CASSPLGDAGELFF. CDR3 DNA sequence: TGTGCCAGCAGTCCCTTAGGGGATGCCGGGGAGCTGTTTTTT.

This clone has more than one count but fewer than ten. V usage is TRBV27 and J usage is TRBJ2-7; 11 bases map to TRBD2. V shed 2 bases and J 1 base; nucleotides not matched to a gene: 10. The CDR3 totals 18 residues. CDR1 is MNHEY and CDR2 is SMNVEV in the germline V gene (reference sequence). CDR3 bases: TGTGCCAGCAGTTTAAGTAGCGGGAGGGCCTGGGGGTCCTACGAGCAGTACTTC. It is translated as CASSLSSGRAWGSYEQYF.

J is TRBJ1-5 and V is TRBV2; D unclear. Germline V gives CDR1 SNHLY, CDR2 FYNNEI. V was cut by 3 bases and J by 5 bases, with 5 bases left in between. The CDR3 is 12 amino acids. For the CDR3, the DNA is TGTGCCAGCAGTGAGACTTATCAGCCCCAGCATTTT. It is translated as CASSETYQPQHF.

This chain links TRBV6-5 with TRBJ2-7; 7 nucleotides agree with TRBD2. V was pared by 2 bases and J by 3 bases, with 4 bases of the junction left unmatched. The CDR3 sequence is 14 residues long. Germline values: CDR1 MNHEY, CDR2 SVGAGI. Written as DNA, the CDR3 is TGTGCCAGCAGTTACGACGGCGGGGGCTACGAGCAGTACTTC. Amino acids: CASSYDGGGYEQYF.

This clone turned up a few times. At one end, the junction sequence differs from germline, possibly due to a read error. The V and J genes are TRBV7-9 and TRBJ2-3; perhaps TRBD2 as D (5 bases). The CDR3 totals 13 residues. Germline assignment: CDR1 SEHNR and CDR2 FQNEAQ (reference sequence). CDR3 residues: CSSSPTGKNTQYF. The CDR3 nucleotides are TGTTCCAGCAGCCCCACGGGGAAGAATACGCAGTATTTT. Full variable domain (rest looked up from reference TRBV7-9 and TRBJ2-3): DTGVSQNPRHKITKRGQNVTFRCDPISEHNRLYWYRQTLGQGPEFLTYFQNEAQLEKSRLLSDRFSAERPKGSFSTLEIQRTEQGDSAMYLCSSSPTGKNTQYFGPGTRLTVL.

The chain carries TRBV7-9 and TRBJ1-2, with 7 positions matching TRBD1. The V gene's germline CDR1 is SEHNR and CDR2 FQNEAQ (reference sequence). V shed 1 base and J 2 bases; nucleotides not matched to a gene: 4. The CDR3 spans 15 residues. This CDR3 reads CASSLGQGDNYGYTF. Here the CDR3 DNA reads TGTGCCAGCAGCTTAGGCCAGGGGGACAACTATGGCTACACCTTC.

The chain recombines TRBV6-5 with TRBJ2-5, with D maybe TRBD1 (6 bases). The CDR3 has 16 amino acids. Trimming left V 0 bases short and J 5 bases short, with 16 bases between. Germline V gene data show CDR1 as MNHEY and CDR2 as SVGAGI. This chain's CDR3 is CASSYSRTASMETQYF. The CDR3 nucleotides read TGTGCCAGCAGTTACTCCCGGACAGCCTCAATGGAGACCCAGTACTTC.

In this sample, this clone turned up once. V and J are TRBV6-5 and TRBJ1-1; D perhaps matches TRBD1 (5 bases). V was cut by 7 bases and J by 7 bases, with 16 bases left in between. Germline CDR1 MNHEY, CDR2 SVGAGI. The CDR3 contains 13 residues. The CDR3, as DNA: TGTGCCAGCAAAACAAACCCAGGGCGTGAAGCTTTCTTT. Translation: CASKTNPGREAFF.

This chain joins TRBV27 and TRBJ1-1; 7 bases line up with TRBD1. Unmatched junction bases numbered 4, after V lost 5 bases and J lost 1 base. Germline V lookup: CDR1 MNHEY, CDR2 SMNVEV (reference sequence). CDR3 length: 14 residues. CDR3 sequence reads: CASSRGQPNTEAFF. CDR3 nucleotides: TGTGCCAGCAGTAGGGGACAGCCGAACACTGAAGCTTTCTTT.

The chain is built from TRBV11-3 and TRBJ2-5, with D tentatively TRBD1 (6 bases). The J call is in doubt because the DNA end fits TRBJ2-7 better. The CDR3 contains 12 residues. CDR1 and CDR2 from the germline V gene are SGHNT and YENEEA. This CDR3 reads CASSLGQFEQYF. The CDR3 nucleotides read TGTGCCAGCAGCCTTGGACAGTTCGAGCAGTACTTC.

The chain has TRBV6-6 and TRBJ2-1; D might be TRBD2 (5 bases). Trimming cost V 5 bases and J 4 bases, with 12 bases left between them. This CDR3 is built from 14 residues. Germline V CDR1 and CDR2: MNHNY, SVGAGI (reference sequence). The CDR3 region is CASSDGLAYNEQFF. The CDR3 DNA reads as TGTGCCAGCAGTGATGGACTGGCATACAATGAGCAGTTCTTC.

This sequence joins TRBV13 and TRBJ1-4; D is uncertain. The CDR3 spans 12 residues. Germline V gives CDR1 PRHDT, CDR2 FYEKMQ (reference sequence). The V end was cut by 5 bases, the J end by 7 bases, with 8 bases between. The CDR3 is CASSLGGEKLFF. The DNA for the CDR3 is TGTGCCAGCAGCCTCGGTGGTGAAAAACTGTTTTTT.

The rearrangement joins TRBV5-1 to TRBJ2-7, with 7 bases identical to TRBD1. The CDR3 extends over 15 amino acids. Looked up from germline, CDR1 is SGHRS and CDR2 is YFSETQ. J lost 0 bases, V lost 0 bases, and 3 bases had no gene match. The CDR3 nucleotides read TGCGCCAGCAGCTTGGATGGACAGGTCTCCTACGAGCAGTACTTC. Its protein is CASSLDGQVSYEQYF.

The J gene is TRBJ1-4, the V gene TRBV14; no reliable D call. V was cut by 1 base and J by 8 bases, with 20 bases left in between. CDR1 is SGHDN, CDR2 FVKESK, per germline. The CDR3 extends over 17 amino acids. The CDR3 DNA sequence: TGTGCCAGCAGCCAAGCGCAAGAAGGTAGCCAATGGGAAAAACTGTTTTTT. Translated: CASSQAQEGSQWEKLFF.

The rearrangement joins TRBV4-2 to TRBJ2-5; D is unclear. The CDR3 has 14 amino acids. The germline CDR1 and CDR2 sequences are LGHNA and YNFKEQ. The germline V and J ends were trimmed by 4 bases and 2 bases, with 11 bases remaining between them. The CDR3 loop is CASSRPGNQETQYF. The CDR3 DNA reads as TGTGCCAGCAGCCGGCCGGGTAATCAAGAGACCCAGTACTTC.

The CDR3 loop is CASSPPLAGVSTGELFF. CDR3 nucleotide sequence: TGCGCCAGCAGCCCCCCACTAGCGGGAGTTAGCACCGGGGAGCTGTTTTTT. The rearrangement uses TRBV5-1 and TRBJ2-2; 11 nucleotides match TRBD2. The CDR3 length is 17 residues. Looked up from germline, CDR1 is SGHRS and CDR2 is YFSETQ. V was pared by 4 bases and J by 4 bases, with 9 bases of the junction left unmatched.

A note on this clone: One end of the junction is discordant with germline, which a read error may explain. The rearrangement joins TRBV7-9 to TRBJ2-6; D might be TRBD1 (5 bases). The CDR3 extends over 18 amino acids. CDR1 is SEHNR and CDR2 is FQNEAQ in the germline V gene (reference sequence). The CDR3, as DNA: TGTGCCAGCAGCTTATGGGGTAGTTCCAAAGCTGGGGCCAACGGCCTGACTTTC. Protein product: CASSLWGSSKAGANGLTF.

The DNA of the CDR3 is TGTGCCAGCAGCTTAGGAGACACAGGGTGGGATGAAAAACTGTTTTTT. This sequence encodes CASSLGDTGWDEKLFF. The chain uses TRBV13 and TRBJ1-4, with TRBD1 as a possible D gene (6 bases). This CDR3 contains 16 residues. Trimming stripped 0 bases from V and 6 bases from J, with 14 bases between. The germline V gene has CDR1 PRHDT and CDR2 FYEKMQ (reference sequence).